One and the same sample provided the 2 T cell receptor beta chains below, sequenced in a study of T cells in localized non-small cell lung cancer. Data came from immunoSEQ multiplex PCR; TCRdb stores just in-frame clones and leaves some out. Counted here are about 52,000 clones, around three quarters occurring once; the ten biggest clones make up around 4%. This material consisted of PBMCs, taken before any cancer treatment. The receptors stem from a woman aged 40-69 years with stage II lung adenocarcinoma.

The chain has TRBV5-1 and TRBJ2-3; D possibly corresponds to TRBD1 (6 bases). The CDR3 contains 14 residues. CDR1 and CDR2 from the germline V gene are SGHRS and YFSETQ. The V and J ends lost 4 bases and 3 bases respectively, with 12 bases between them. CDR3 sequence: CASSSRQGTDTQYF. The CDR3 coding sequence is TGCGCCAGCAGCAGCCGGCAGGGGACAGATACGCAGTATTTT.

The V and J genes are TRBV5-1 and TRBJ1-1; D is perhaps TRBD1 (5 bases). Germline V gives CDR1 SGHRS, CDR2 YFSETQ. V was pared by 0 bases and J by 0 bases, with 6 bases between. The CDR3 totals 14 residues. The CDR3 DNA is TGCGCCAGCAGCTTGGGAGGGGTGAACACTGAAGCTTTCTTT. This translates into CASSLGGVNTEAFF.